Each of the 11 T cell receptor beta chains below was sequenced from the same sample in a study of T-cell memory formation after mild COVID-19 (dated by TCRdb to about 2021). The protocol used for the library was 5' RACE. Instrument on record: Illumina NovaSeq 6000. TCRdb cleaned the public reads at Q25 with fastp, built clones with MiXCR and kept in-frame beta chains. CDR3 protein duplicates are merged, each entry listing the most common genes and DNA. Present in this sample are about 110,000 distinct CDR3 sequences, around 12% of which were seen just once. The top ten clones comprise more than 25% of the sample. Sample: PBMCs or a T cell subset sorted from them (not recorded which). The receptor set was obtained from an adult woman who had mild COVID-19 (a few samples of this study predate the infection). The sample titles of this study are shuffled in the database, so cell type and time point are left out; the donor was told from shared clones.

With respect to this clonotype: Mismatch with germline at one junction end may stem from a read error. The CDR3 bases are TGTGCCAGCAGCTTTACTAGGGCCGGGATAAATGATCAGTTCTTC. This gives the protein CASSFTRAGINDQFF. The chain combines TRBV7-6 with TRBJ2-1; D possibly corresponds to TRBD2 (5 bases). CDR3 size: 15 residues. Germline-derived CDR1 and CDR2 are SGHVS and FNYEAQ.

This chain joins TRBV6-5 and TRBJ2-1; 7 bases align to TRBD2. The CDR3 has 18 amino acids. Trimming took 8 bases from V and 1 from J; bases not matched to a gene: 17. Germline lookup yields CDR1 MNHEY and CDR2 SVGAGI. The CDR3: CASSNLAQGLGSYNEQFF. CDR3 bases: TGTGCCAGCTCCAACCTGGCCCAAGGACTAGGGTCCTACAATGAGCAGTTCTTC.

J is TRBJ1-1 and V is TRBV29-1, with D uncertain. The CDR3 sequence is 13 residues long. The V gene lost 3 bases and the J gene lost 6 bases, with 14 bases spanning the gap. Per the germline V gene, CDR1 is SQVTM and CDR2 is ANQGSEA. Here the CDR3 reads CSVDPYGEAEAFF. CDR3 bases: TGCAGCGTTGACCCGTACGGGGAGGCTGAAGCTTTCTTT.

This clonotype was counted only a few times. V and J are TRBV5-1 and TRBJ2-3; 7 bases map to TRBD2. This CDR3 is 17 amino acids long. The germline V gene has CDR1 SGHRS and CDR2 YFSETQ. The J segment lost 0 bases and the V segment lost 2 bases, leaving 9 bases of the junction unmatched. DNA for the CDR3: TGCGCCAGCAGCTTTAGCCTAGCGGCCCCTAGCACAGATACGCAGTATTTT. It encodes CASSFSLAAPSTDTQYF.

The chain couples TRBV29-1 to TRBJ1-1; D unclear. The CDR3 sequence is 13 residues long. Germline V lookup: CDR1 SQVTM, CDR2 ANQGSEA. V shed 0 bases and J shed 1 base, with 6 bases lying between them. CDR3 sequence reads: CSVEEGRNTEAFF. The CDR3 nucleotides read TGCAGCGTTGAAGAGGGCAGGAACACTGAAGCTTTCTTT.

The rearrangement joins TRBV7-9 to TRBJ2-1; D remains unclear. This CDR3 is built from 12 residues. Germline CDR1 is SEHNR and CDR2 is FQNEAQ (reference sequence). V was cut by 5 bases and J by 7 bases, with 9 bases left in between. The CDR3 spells CASSLDRNEQFF. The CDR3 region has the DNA TGTGCCAGCAGCCTAGATAGAAATGAGCAGTTCTTC.

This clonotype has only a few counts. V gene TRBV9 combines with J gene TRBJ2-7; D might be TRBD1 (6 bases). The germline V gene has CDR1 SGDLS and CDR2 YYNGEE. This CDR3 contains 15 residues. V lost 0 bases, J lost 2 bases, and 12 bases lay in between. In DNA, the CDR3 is TGTGCCAGCAGCGTAGCGGGACAAGGGACCTACGAGCAGTACTTC. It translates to CASSVAGQGTYEQYF.

The CDR3 sequence: CASERDSDNEQFF. The CDR3 nucleotides read TGCGCCAGCGAAAGGGACAGTGACAATGAGCAGTTCTTC. The rearrangement links TRBV5-1 to TRBJ2-1; 7 bases agree with TRBD1. CDR1 and CDR2 (germline): SGHRS, YFSETQ. The CDR3 runs 13 residues. V was pared by 7 bases and J by 5 bases, with 6 bases of the junction left unmatched.

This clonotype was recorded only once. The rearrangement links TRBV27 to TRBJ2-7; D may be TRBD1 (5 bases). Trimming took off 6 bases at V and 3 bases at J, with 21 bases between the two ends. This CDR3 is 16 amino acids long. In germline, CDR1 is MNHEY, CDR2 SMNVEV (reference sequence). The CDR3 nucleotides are TGTGCCAGCAGCACACATAGGACAATCTCCAACTACGAGCAGTACTTC. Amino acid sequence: CASSTHRTISNYEQYF.

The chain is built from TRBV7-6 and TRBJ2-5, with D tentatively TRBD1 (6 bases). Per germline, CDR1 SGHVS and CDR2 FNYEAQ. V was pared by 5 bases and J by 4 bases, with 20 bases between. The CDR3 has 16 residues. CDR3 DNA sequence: TGTGCCAGCAGCCCTATGGGGGCTGAGTACGGAGAGACCCAGTACTTC. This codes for CASSPMGAEYGETQYF. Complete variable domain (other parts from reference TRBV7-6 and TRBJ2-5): GAGVSQSPRYKVTKRGQDVALRCDPISGHVSLYWYRQALGQGPEFLTYFNYEAQQDKSGLPNDRFSAERPEGSISTLTIQRTEQRDSAMYRCASSPMGAEYGETQYFGPGTRLLVL.

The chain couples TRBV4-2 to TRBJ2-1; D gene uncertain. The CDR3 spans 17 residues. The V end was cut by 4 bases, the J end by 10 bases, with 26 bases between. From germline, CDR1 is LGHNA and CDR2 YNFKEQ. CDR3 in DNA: TGTGCCAGCAGCCTAGCTCCAGGAACAACCATTTCTCGCGAGCAGTTCTTC. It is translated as CASSLAPGTTISREQFF.